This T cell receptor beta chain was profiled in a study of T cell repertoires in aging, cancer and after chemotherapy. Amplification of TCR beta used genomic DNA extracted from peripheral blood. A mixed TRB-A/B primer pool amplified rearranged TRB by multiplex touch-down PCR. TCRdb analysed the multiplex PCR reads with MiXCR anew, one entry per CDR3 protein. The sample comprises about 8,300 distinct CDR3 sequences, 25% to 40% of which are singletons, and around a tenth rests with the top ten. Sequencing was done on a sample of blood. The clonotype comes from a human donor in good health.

The CDR3: CASSLGQVIGEAFF. CDR3 in DNA: TGCGCCAGCAGCTTGGGGCAGGTGATAGGTGAAGCTTTCTTT. The chain uses TRBV5-1 and TRBJ1-1; D is undetermined. V was cut by 0 bases and J by 7 bases, with 13 bases left in between. The CDR3 length is 14 residues. Germline V lookup: CDR1 SGHRS, CDR2 YFSETQ.